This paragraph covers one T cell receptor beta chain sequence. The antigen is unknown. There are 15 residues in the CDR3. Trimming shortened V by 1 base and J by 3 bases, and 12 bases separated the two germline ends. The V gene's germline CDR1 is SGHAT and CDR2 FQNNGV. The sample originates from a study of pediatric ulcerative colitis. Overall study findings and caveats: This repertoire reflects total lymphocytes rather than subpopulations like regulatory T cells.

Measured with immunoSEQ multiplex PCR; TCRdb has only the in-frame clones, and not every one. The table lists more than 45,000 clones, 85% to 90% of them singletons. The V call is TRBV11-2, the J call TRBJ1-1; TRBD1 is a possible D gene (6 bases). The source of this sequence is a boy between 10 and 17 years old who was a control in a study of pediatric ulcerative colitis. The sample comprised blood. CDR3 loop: CASSLAGVFYTEAFF. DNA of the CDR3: TGTGCCAGCAGCTTAGCAGGGGTATTTTACACTGAAGCTTTCTTT.